The table lists the clone carrying this T cell receptor (beta chain) with a few counts. What it binds is not known. This specimen belongs to a study of graft-versus-host responses after intestinal transplantation. Study context: Tacrolimus plus steroids were given to all recipients for approximately three years, preceded by anti-thymocyte globulin induction. Overall study findings and caveats: Peak levels of circulating GvH clones tracked with early post-transplant HvG declines. GvH clones were found in recipient marrow; some appeared first in ileum or blood.

Intraepithelial and lamina propria lymphocytes were freed from processed graft tissue. Trimming removed 5 bases from V and 2 bases from J, with 13 bases in between. This CDR3 comprises 15 residues. Germline V lookup: CDR1 MNHEY, CDR2 SVGAGI. The assay was immunoSEQ multiplex PCR, and TCRdb's table has in-frame clones only and misses some. Found here are some 14,000 clones, around 67% of them singletons; the top ten hold 9%. The sequences come from ileum tissue, collected approximately 670 days after intestinal transplantation. The genes are TRBV6-5 and TRBJ1-5; D is possibly TRBD1 (6 bases). This clonotype originated in a human patient who received an intestinal transplant, so some T cells may come from the graft donor. In nucleotides, the CDR3 is TGTGCCAGCAGTACCCAGGGGTTCGGCAATCAGCCCCAGCATTTT. Translating gives CASSTQGFGNQPQHF.